This entry features one T cell receptor beta chain sequence. No antigen is known for it. The data stem from a study of post-analysis software for immune sequencing data. The wider study: Recorded subtypes: relapsing-remitting, secondary progressive, progressive-relapsing; some patients unannotated.

The germline V and J ends were trimmed by 0 bases and 5 bases, with 8 bases remaining between them. Germline lookup yields CDR1 SEHNR and CDR2 FQNEAQ (reference sequence). The CDR3 has 14 residues. Whole-study results and caveats: The F measure placed samples prepared in the same batch into strongly shared clusters. Patients showed TRBV5-6, TRBV5-1 and TRBV20-1 among five TRBV segments more frequent than in controls. For normalized Chao1 diversity, multiple sclerosis patients scored significantly lower than controls did.

TCR beta cDNA libraries included unique molecular identifiers. TCRdb analysed the PCR reads with MiXCR anew, one entry per CDR3 protein. Found here are under 900,000 distinct CDR3 sequences, about 50% of them singletons; the top ten hold approximately 4.2%. Sequenced sample: blood. This chain joins TRBV7-9 and TRBJ2-1, with D perhaps matching TRBD1 (6 bases). This TCR was sampled from a girl aged 5 to 17 with multiple sclerosis. For the CDR3, the DNA is TGTGCCAGCAGCTTAGCAAGACAGGACAATGAGCAGTTCTTC. Its translation is CASSLARQDNEQFF.